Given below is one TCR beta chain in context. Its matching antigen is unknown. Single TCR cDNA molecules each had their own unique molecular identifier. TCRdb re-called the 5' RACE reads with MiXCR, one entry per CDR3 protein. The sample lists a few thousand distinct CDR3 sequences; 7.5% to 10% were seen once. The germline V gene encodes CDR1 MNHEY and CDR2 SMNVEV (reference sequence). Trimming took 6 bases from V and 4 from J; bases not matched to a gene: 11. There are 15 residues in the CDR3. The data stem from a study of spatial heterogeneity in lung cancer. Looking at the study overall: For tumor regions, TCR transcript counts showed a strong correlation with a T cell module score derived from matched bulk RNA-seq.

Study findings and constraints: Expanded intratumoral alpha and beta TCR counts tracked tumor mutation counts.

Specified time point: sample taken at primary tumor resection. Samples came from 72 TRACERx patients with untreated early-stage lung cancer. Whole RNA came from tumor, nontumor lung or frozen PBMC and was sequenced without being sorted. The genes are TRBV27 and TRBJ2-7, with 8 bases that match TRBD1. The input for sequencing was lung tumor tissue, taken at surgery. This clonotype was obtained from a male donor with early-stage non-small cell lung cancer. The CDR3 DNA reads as TGTGCCAGCAGACCGGGACAGGTAGTCTCATACGAGCAGTACTTC. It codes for CASRPGQVVSYEQYF.